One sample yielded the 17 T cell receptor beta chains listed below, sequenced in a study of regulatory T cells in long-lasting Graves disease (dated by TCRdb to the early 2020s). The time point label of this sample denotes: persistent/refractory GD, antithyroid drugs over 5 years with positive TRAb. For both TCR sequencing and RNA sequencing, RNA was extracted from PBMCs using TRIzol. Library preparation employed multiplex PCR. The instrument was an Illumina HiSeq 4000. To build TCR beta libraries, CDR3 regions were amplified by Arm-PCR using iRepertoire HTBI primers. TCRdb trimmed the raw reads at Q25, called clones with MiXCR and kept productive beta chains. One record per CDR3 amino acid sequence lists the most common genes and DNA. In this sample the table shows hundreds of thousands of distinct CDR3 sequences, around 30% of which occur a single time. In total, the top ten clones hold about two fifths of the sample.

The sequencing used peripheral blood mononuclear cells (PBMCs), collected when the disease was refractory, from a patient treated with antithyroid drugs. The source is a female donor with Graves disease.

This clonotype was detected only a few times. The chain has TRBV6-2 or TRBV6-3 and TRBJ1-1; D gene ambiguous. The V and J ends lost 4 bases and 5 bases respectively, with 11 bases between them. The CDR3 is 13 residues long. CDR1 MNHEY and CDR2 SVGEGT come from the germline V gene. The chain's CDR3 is CASSSLKGTEAFF. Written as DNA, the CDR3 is TGTGCCAGCAGTTCCCTCAAGGGAACTGAAGCTTTCTTT.

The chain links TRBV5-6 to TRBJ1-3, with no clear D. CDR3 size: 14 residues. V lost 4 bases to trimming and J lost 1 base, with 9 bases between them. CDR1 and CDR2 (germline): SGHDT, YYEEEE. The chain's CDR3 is CASSKTESGNTIYF. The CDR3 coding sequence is TGTGCCAGCAGCAAAACTGAATCTGGAAACACCATATATTTT.

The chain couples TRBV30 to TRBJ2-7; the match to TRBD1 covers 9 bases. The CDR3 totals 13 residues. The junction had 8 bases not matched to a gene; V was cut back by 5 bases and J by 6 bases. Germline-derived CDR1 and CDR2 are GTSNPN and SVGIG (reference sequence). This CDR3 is CAWSSGTGSEQYF. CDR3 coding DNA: TGTGCCTGGTCTAGTGGGACAGGGAGCGAGCAGTACTTC.

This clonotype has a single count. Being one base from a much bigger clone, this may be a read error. DNA of the CDR3: TGTGCCAGCAGTTACTCGGGAATGGGGTATAGCTACACCTTC. Protein: CASSYSGMGYSYTF. V is TRBV6-6 and J is TRBJ1-2; D not certain. The V end lost 0 bases, the J end lost 9 bases, and 14 bases lay between the germline ends. Germline CDR1 MNHNY, CDR2 SVGAGI (reference sequence). This CDR3 is built from 14 residues.

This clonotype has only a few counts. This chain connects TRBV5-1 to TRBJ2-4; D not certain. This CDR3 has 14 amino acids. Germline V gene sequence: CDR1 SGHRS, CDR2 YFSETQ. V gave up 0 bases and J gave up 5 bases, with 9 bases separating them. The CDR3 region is CASSLGRLQNIQYF. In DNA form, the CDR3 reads TGCGCCAGCAGCTTGGGCCGGTTGCAAAACATTCAGTACTTC.

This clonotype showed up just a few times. Here the CDR3 reads CASSLFPGAYEQYF. In nucleotides, the CDR3 is TGTGCCAGCAGCCTTTTCCCGGGAGCCTACGAGCAGTACTTC. The chain has TRBV7-3 and TRBJ2-7, with D perhaps matching TRBD2 (6 bases). The length of the CDR3 is 14 residues. Per germline, CDR1 SGHTA and CDR2 FQGTGA. Trimming pared 5 bases from V and 2 bases from J, leaving 13 bases between.

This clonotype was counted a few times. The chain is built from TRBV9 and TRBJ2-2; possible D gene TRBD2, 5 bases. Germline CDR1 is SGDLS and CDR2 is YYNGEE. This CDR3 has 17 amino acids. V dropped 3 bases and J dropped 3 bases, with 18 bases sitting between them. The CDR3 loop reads CASSAHWRSGDTGELFF. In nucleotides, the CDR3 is TGTGCCAGCAGCGCCCATTGGAGGTCCGGGGACACCGGGGAGCTGTTTTTT. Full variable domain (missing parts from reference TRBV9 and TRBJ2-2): DSGVTQTPKHLITATGQRVTLRCSPRSGDLSVYWYQQSLDQGLQFLIQYYNGEERAKGNILERFSAQQFPDLHSELNLSSLELGDSALYFCASSAHWRSGDTGELFFGEGSRLTVL.

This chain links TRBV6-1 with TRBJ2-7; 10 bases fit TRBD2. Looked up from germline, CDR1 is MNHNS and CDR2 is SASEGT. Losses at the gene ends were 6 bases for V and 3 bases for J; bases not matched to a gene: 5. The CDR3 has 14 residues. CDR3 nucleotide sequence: TGTGCCAGCAGGGCGGCTAGCGGGAGCTACGAGCAGTACTTC. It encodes CASRAASGSYEQYF.

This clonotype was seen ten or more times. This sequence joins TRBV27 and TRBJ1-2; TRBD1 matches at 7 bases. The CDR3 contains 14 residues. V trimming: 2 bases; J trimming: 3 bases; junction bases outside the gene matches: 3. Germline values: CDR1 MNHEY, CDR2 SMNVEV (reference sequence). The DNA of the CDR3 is TGTGCCAGCAGTTTACAGGGGGGGCACTATGGCTACACCTTC. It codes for CASSLQGGHYGYTF.

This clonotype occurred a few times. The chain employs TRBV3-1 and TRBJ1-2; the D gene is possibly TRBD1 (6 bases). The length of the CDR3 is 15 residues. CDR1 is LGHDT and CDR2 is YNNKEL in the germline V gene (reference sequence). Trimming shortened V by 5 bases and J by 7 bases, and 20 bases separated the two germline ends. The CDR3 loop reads CASSALQGPSRGYTF. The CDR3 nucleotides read TGTGCCAGCAGCGCCCTACAGGGCCCCTCGCGTGGCTACACCTTC.

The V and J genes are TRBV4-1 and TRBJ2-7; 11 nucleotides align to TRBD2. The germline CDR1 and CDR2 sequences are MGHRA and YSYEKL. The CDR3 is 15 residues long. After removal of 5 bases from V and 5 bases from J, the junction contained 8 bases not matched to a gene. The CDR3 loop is CASSNELAGVDEQYF. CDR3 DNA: TGCGCCAGCAGCAACGAACTAGCGGGAGTCGACGAGCAGTACTTC.

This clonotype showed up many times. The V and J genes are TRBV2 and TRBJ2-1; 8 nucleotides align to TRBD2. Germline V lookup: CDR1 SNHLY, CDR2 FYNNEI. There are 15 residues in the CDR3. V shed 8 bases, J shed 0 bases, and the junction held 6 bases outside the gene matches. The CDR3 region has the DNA TGTGCCAGCGACATAGCGGGGCGCTCCTACAATGAGCAGTTCTTC. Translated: CASDIAGRSYNEQFF.

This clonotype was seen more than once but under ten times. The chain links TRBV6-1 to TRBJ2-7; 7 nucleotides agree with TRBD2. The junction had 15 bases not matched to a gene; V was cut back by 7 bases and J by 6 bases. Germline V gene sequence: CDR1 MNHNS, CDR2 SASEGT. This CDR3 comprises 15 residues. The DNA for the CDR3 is TGTGCCAGCACCAAAACGGGGGGAGGTTTCTCCGAGCAGTACTTC. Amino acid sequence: CASTKTGGGFSEQYF.

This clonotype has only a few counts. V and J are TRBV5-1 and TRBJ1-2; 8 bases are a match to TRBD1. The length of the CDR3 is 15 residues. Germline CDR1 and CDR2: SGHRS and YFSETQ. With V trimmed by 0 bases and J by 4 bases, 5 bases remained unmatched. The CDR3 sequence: CASSLAAGGSYGYTF. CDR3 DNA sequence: TGCGCCAGCAGCTTGGCAGCAGGGGGCAGCTATGGCTACACCTTC.

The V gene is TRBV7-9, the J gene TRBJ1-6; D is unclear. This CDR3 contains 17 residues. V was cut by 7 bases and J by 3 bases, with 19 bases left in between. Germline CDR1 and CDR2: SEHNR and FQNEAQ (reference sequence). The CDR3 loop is CASTLSPAGYYNSPLHF. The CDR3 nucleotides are TGTGCCAGCACCCTTTCCCCCGCAGGTTACTATAATTCACCCCTCCACTTT.

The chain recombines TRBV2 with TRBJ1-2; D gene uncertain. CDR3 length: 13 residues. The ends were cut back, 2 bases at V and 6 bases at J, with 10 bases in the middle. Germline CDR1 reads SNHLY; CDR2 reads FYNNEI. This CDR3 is CASSERGQNGYTF. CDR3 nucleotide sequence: TGTGCCAGCAGTGAACGAGGGCAGAATGGCTACACCTTC. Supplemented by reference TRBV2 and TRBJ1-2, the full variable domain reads EPEVTQTPSHQVTQMGQEVILRCVPISNHLYFYWYRQILGQKVEFLVSFYNNEISEKSEIFDDQFSVERPDGSNFTLKIRSTKLEDSAMYFCASSERGQNGYTFGSGTRLTVV.

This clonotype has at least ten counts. The CDR3: CASGGAYYEQYF. The CDR3 nucleotides are TGTGCCAGCGGGGGGGCCTACTACGAGCAGTACTTC. J is TRBJ2-7 and V is TRBV28, with D perhaps matching TRBD2 (7 bases). V gave up 8 bases and J gave up 3 bases, with 11 bases separating them. Germline CDR1 reads MDHEN; CDR2 reads SYDVKM. The CDR3 has 12 amino acids.